The 12 T cell receptor beta chains below come from one sample, sequenced in a study of T cells in Graves' hyperthyroidism and ophthalmopathy. Using RNA transcripts as the source, TCR beta CDR3 regions were amplified. HTBI primers were used for first-round RT-PCR of the TCR CDR3. TCRdb analysed the multiplex PCR reads with MiXCR anew, one entry per CDR3 protein. The sample yields some 180,000 distinct CDR3 sequences, roughly 17% seen once. The specimen was blood. All receptors derive from a woman aged 45-65 years with Graves' hyperthyroidism.

There are many counts of this clonotype. The CDR3 region is CSASRDYYNEQFF. DNA for the CDR3: TGCAGTGCTAGCCGGGACTACTACAATGAGCAGTTCTTC. The chain uses TRBV20-1 and TRBJ2-1; TRBD2 matches 7 bases. The CDR3 is made up of 13 amino acids. Germline V gives CDR1 DFQATT, CDR2 SNEGSKA (reference sequence). V lost 3 bases, J lost 3 bases, and 2 bases stayed unmatched.

This clonotype was observed a handful of times. The chain has TRBV6-5 and TRBJ1-6; tentatively, D is TRBD1 (5 bases). This CDR3 contains 13 residues. The ends were cut back, 0 bases at V and 14 bases at J, with 11 bases in the middle. Per germline, CDR1 MNHEY and CDR2 SVGAGI. The CDR3 bases are TGTGCCAGCAGTTACTCTAAGGGCAGGGCCCTCCACTTT. The encoded protein is CASSYSKGRALHF.

J is TRBJ2-3 and V is TRBV4-1; maybe TRBD2 (5 bases). Trimming shortened V by 5 bases and J by 1 base, and 19 bases separated the two germline ends. Germline V gives CDR1 MGHRA, CDR2 YSYEKL. The CDR3 covers 17 residues. CDR3 nucleotides: TGCGCCAGCAGCTTACGAAAGGGCCCCGGGGGCACAGATACGCAGTATTTT. Translated: CASSLRKGPGGTDTQYF.

The rearrangement links TRBV6-2 or TRBV6-3 to TRBJ1-1; 11 nucleotides align to TRBD1. This CDR3 is built from 16 residues. Germline CDR1 MNHEY, CDR2 SVGEGT. V lost 2 bases, J lost 5 bases, and 7 bases stayed unmatched. CDR3 nucleotide sequence: TGTGCCAGCAGTTACCGGACAGGGGGCGCGGAGACTGAAGCTTTCTTT. This encodes CASSYRTGGAETEAFF.

The chain employs TRBV19 and TRBJ1-2; D is perhaps TRBD1 (6 bases). This CDR3 comprises 13 residues. Between the trimmed V and J ends, which lost 3 bases and 6 bases, there was a span of 11 bases. CDR1 and CDR2 (germline): LNHDA, SQIVND (reference sequence). The CDR3 reads CASSMAGGDGYTF. CDR3 nucleotide sequence: TGTGCCAGTAGTATGGCCGGGGGCGATGGCTACACCTTC.

This clonotype was seen at least ten times. This chain uses TRBV11-2 with TRBJ1-1; no firm D call. CDR1 is SGHAT and CDR2 is FQNNGV in the germline V gene. This CDR3 has 12 residues. Trimming stripped 5 bases from V and 10 bases from J, with 14 bases between. The CDR3 nucleotides are TGTGCCAGCAGCCACTTGAACCCAGGAGCTTTCTTT. It translates to CASSHLNPGAFF.

This clonotype was counted ten times or more. This chain joins TRBV12-3 or TRBV12-4 and TRBJ1-2; TRBD1 agrees at 9 bases. CDR3 length: 15 residues. With 6 bases clipped from V and 4 bases from J, the junction kept 9 bases outside the gene matches. DNA for the CDR3: TGTGCCAGCAGACAACCGGGACAGGGATTCTATGGCTACACCTTC. Translation: CASRQPGQGFYGYTF.

This clonotype was picked up many times. The V and J genes are TRBV5-1 and TRBJ2-7; TRBD1 matches at 9 bases. The CDR3 is made up of 14 amino acids. After removal of 4 bases from V and 3 bases from J, the junction contained 5 bases not matched to a gene. CDR1 and CDR2 (germline): SGHRS, YFSETQ. The CDR3 protein is CASSQNRGLYEQYF. CDR3 nucleotides: TGCGCCAGCAGCCAAAACAGGGGGCTCTACGAGCAGTACTTC.

This rearrangement joins TRBV27 to TRBJ2-7, with 10 bases identical to TRBD1. Germline V gene lookup returns CDR1 MNHEY and CDR2 SMNVEV (reference sequence). J was trimmed by 7 bases and V by 4 bases; bases with no gene match: 13. The CDR3 contains 16 residues. The CDR3 DNA is TGTGCCAGCAGTTCAAATCCGGGACAGGGGTCGTTGGAGCAGTACTTC. Translation gives CASSSNPGQGSLEQYF.

This clonotype was observed a handful of times. The gene calls are TRBV4-1 and TRBJ2-1; 9 nucleotides agree with TRBD2. V was pared by 1 base and J by 5 bases, with 6 bases of the junction left unmatched. The CDR3 contains 16 residues. Germline V CDR1 and CDR2: MGHRA, YSYEKL. The CDR3, as DNA: TGCGCCAGCAGCCAAGGGGCGGGAGGGGGGAACAATGAGCAGTTCTTC. It translates to CASSQGAGGGNNEQFF.

The chain links TRBV30 to TRBJ1-4; weak D call: TRBD1 (5 bases). There are 13 residues in the CDR3. Trimming left V 2 bases short and J 8 bases short, with 12 bases between. From germline, CDR1 is GTSNPN and CDR2 SVGIG (reference sequence). CDR3: CAWSSGTAEKLFF. For the CDR3, the DNA is TGTGCCTGGAGTTCAGGGACGGCAGAAAAACTGTTTTTT.

This chain connects TRBV7-9 to TRBJ2-7, with 7 bases fitting TRBD2. Germline values: CDR1 SEHNR, CDR2 FQNEAQ (reference sequence). CDR3 length equals 16 residues. V dropped 0 bases and J dropped 2; count of bases not matched to a gene: 7. The CDR3 sequence: CASSLADGTTTYEQYF. CDR3 bases: TGTGCCAGCAGCTTAGCTGACGGGACTACGACCTACGAGCAGTACTTC.